This T cell receptor (beta chain) was observed in a study of blood T cell repertoires in COVID-19. The overall study: COVID-19 samples from acute and convalescent phases originated in the United States, Italy and Spain. Sources were T cells, B-cell-depleted T cells, or PBMCs; the material itself was cDNA or gDNA.

In the original analysis: Nucleated cell counts were estimated from reference gene primer amplification. Repertoires were generated with immunoSEQ multiplex PCR, while TCRdb's copy carries only in-frame clones and drops some. The V and J calls and clone size were taken over from that table, and D and trimming were inferred from the DNA. The table lists some 48,000 clones, more than 70% of them singletons. Germline CDR1 and CDR2: LGHNA and YNFKEQ. There are 15 residues in the CDR3. Deletions cut 0 bases from V and 4 bases from J, with 12 bases between. The chain is built from TRBV4-2 and TRBJ2-5; a weak D match, TRBD1 (5 bases). Sequencing used peripheral blood. The sequence was obtained from a human donor in a cohort sampled during active COVID-19. DNA for the CDR3: TGTGCCAGCAGCCAAGATCCCTCCAGGGTAGAGACCCAGTACTTC. Residues: CASSQDPSRVETQYF.